These 9 T cell receptor beta chains were sequenced from one sample in a study of blood T cell repertoires in COVID-19. This table comes from immunoSEQ multiplex PCR, and its TCRdb copy is limited to in-frame clones, with some not included. The sample lists around 380,000 clones, 87% occurring once. The sample consisted of PBMCs or T cells enriched from blood (not recorded which). The receptors originated from a man in his thirties or forties who had recovered from COVID-19.

The chain carries TRBV5-6 and TRBJ2-1; 15 bases fit TRBD2. With V trimmed by 5 bases and J by 7 bases, 4 bases remained unmatched. This CDR3 is built from 15 residues. Germline values: CDR1 SGHDT, CDR2 YYEEEE. The CDR3 DNA is TGTGCCAGCAGGAGGGGACTAGCGGGGGGAAATGAGCAGTTCTTC. It encodes CASRRGLAGGNEQFF.

This rearrangement joins TRBV5-1 to TRBJ1-3; TRBD1 might be the D (6 bases). Trimming took 3 bases from V and 4 from J, leaving 14 bases between them. The germline V gene encodes CDR1 SGHRS and CDR2 YFSETQ. The CDR3 is 15 residues long. CDR3 protein: CASSSEGTTGNTIYF. The CDR3 bases are TGCGCCAGCAGCTCCGAGGGGACAACGGGAAACACCATATATTTT.

The chain couples TRBV6-6 to TRBJ1-1, with TRBD1 matching over 7 bases. The CDR3 consists of 16 residues. Germline V gives CDR1 MNHNY, CDR2 SVGAGI (reference sequence). V lost 2 bases and J lost 3; bases outside the gene matches: 9. CDR3 sequence: CASSYRSGGGDTEAFF. The CDR3 region has the DNA TGTGCCAGCAGTTACCGTTCAGGGGGTGGAGACACTGAAGCTTTCTTT.

The rearrangement links TRBV3-1 (or the pseudogene TRBV3-2) to TRBJ1-2, with D hard to call. The V end lost 4 bases, the J end lost 2 bases, and 11 bases lay between the germline ends. Per germline, CDR1 LGHDT and CDR2 YNNKEL (reference sequence). The length of the CDR3 is 14 residues. CDR3 residues: CASSPPGINYGYTF. As DNA, the CDR3 is TGTGCCAGCAGCCCCCCGGGTATAAACTATGGCTACACCTTC.

The rearrangement links TRBV3-1 (or the pseudogene TRBV3-2) to TRBJ2-3, with TRBD1 as a possible D gene (5 bases). Germline-derived CDR1 and CDR2 are LGHDT and YNNKEL (reference sequence). Deletions cut 2 bases from V and 0 bases from J, with 21 bases between. CDR3 length equals 19 residues. The CDR3 DNA is TGTGCCAGCAGCCAACCAGGGCCGCCAGATAAACCTAGCACAGATACGCAGTATTTT. Translating it yields CASSQPGPPDKPSTDTQYF.

The V call is TRBV30, the J call TRBJ1-1; D gene ambiguous. Germline loops: CDR1 GTSNPN, CDR2 SVGIG (reference sequence). This CDR3 is 13 amino acids long. Trimming shortened V by 3 bases and J by 0 bases, and 8 bases separated the two germline ends. The CDR3 bases are TGTGCCTGGAGGGCGACATTGAACACTGAAGCTTTCTTT. It translates to CAWRATLNTEAFF.

This clone was detected a few times. The rearrangement uses TRBV6-1 and TRBJ1-6, with no clear D. The CDR3 runs to 12 residues. Per the germline V gene, CDR1 is MNHNS and CDR2 is SASEGT. Trimming shortened V by 3 bases and J by 13 bases, and 10 bases separated the two germline ends. CDR3 sequence reads: CASSDQRHPLHF. The CDR3 coding sequence is TGTGCCAGCAGTGACCAAAGACACCCCCTCCACTTT.

The chain recombines TRBV7-6 with TRBJ2-5, with D possibly matching TRBD1 (6 bases). The assigned J gene may be wrong: the sequence end matches TRBJ2-7 better. Looked up from germline, CDR1 is SGHVS and CDR2 is FNYEAQ. There are 15 residues in the CDR3. This CDR3 reads CASSPDRFVGGEQYF. The DNA of the CDR3 is TGTGCCAGCAGCCCTGACAGGTTTGTTGGAGGCGAGCAGTACTTC.

The chain joins TRBV4-1 to TRBJ1-3; D gene unclear. The CDR3 runs 16 residues. V lost 0 bases and J 3 bases, leaving 12 bases between the germline ends. Germline-derived CDR1 and CDR2 are MGHRA and YSYEKL. The chain's CDR3 is CASSQDSSLFGNTIYF. CDR3 nucleotide sequence: TGCGCCAGCAGCCAAGATTCGTCCCTATTTGGAAACACCATATATTTT.